This T cell receptor beta chain was identified during a study of T cells in pancreatic ductal adenocarcinoma. No neoadjuvant therapy was given to the selected pancreatic ductal adenocarcinoma patients before their surgery. Assay: immunoSEQ multiplex PCR; the TCRdb copy retains only in-frame clones and omits some. The sample includes 25,000 to 35,000 clones, around nine tenths of them seen just once. This clone was counted a few times. What it recognizes is unknown. Per the germline V gene, CDR1 is LGHNA and CDR2 is YNFKEQ. V was pared by 2 bases and J by 0 bases, with 8 bases between. The length of the CDR3 is 15 residues. General study points: The resected pancreatic cancer cohort was biased toward the minority with early-stage disease. Comparisons of tumor and blood clonality may show falsely lower tumor diversity.

J is TRBJ2-1 and V is TRBV4-2; D might be TRBD1 (5 bases). Specimen: PBMCs. This sequence originates from a human donor with pancreatic ductal adenocarcinoma. The CDR3 sequence is CASSQRGSSYNEQFF. The CDR3 nucleotides are TGTGCCAGCAGCCAAAGGGGTTCCTCCTACAATGAGCAGTTCTTC.